The entry below describes one T cell receptor beta chain. This record comes from a study of blood T cell repertoires in COVID-19. In the authors' workflow: Using reference gene primer amplification, nucleated cell counts were estimated. Measured with immunoSEQ multiplex PCR; TCRdb has only the in-frame clones, and not every one. V and J calls and clone size are given by that table; D and trimming were obtained from the DNA. Among roughly 64,000 clones, more than 75% were seen once, and the ten largest hold around 5.3%. The CDR3 extends over 18 amino acids. CDR1 and CDR2 from the germline V gene are MNHEY and SVGEGT. J lost 1 base, V lost 0 bases, and 8 bases had no gene match.

Sequencing input: peripheral blood. J is TRBJ2-2 and V is TRBV6-2 or TRBV6-3; 7 bases fit TRBD2. This clonotype was obtained from a human donor in a cohort sampled during active COVID-19. This chain's CDR3 is CASSYSYERGGNTGELFF. CDR3 DNA sequence: TGTGCCAGCAGTTACTCGTACGAGCGGGGCGGGAACACCGGGGAGCTGTTTTTT.